A selection of T cell receptor beta chains follows, all from one sample in a study of CXCR3-negative and CXCR3-positive naive CD8 T cells. TCRdb re-called the 5' RACE reads; one entry per CDR3 protein, DNA not given. The sample table includes approximately 65,000 distinct CDR3 sequences. The sequenced sample was naive CXCR3+ CD8+ T cells from blood. The receptors here all came from a human donor in good health. Some clones in this sample may be carry-over from other donors' samples. Both conserved end residues are part of each CDR3. Fields, in order: V gene, J gene, CDR3 protein.

TRBV21-1	TRBJ2-2	CASGRGGLENTGELFF
TRBV20-1	TRBJ1-2	CSARDGGVAARNYGYTF
TRBV10-1	TRBJ2-5	CAINRIQETQYF
TRBV21-1	TRBJ2-7	CASSKGQDYEQYF
TRBV7-2	TRBJ2-1	CASSLAFLGQTYNEQFF
TRBV15	TRBJ2-7	CATSRDRGGAYEQYF
TRBV12-3/TRBV12-4	TRBJ2-2	CASSLKGWTGELFF
TRBV20-1	TRBJ2-7	CSASAARQGFYEQYF
TRBV14	TRBJ2-3	CASSQVDADTQYF
TRBV18	TRBJ2-7	CASSGSYEQYF